The rows below give T cell receptor beta chains drawn from one sample of a study of early T cells in non-severe SARS-CoV-2 infection. TCRdb redid the calling of the 5' RACE reads with MiXCR, one entry per CDR3 protein. The table shows tens of thousands of distinct CDR3 sequences, with roughly 13% occurring only once. Material: whole blood. All receptors derive from an adult who was a healthcare worker with PCR-confirmed SARS-CoV-2 infection or an uninfected control (not recorded which). CDR3s include the opening cysteine and the closing phenylalanine or tryptophan. D genes are given only for firm matches. Only part of the rows carry a size: once, few, many, or a class if the clone is expanded.

cdr3_aa: CSARDEAREDYNEQFF; cdr3_nt: TGCAGTGCTAGAGATGAGGCTAGAGAAGACTACAATGAGCAGTTCTTC; d_call: .; clone_size: .; j_call: TRBJ2-1; v_call: TRBV20-1
cdr3_aa: CASSLIRAPITEAFF; cdr3_nt: TGTGCCAGCAGTTTAATTCGCGCGCCAATCACTGAAGCTTTCTTT; d_call: .; clone_size: many; j_call: TRBJ1-1; v_call: TRBV28
cdr3_aa: CASSPDLSGGGRTDTQYF; cdr3_nt: TGCGCCAGCAGCCCTGATTTGAGCGGAGGAGGCCGCACAGATACGCAGTATTTT; d_call: .; clone_size: .; j_call: TRBJ2-3; v_call: TRBV5-1
cdr3_aa: CASSLAGTSQFNEQFF; cdr3_nt: TGTGCCAGCAGCTTAGCCGGGACTAGCCAATTCAATGAGCAGTTCTTC; d_call: TRBD2; clone_size: few; j_call: TRBJ2-1; v_call: TRBV7-6
cdr3_aa: CAISESTSGTQETQYF; cdr3_nt: TGTGCCATCAGTGAGTCGACTAGCGGGACCCAAGAGACCCAGTACTTC; d_call: TRBD2; clone_size: few; j_call: TRBJ2-5; v_call: TRBV10-3
cdr3_aa: CSVELLGPDRYEQFF; cdr3_nt: TGCAGCGTTGAATTGCTAGGGCCTGATAGGTATGAGCAGTTCTTC; d_call: .; clone_size: many; j_call: TRBJ2-1; v_call: TRBV29-1
cdr3_aa: CATSRDWRGVKNIQYF; cdr3_nt: TGTGCCACCAGCAGAGATTGGCGGGGCGTCAAAAACATTCAGTACTTC; d_call: .; clone_size: .; j_call: TRBJ2-4; v_call: TRBV15
cdr3_aa: CASSLANLRGGSYEQYF; cdr3_nt: TGTGCCAGCAGCTTAGCGAATCTGAGGGGCGGCTCCTACGAGCAGTACTTC; d_call: .; clone_size: .; j_call: TRBJ2-7; v_call: TRBV11-2
cdr3_aa: CASSLGGGSQETQYF; cdr3_nt: TGTGCCAGCAGCTTAGGGGGAGGTTCTCAAGAGACCCAGTACTTC; d_call: .; clone_size: few; j_call: TRBJ2-5; v_call: TRBV11-2
cdr3_aa: CASSLDRGGYGYTF; cdr3_nt: TGTGCCAGCAGCTTAGACAGGGGAGGCTATGGCTACACCTTC; d_call: TRBD1; clone_size: many; j_call: TRBJ1-2; v_call: TRBV7-9
cdr3_aa: CSVATLSGSYETQYF; cdr3_nt: TGCAGCGTTGCTACCCTAAGCGGGAGTTACGAGACCCAGTACTTC; d_call: TRBD2; clone_size: few; j_call: TRBJ2-5; v_call: TRBV29-1
cdr3_aa: CSADPGTATYNEQFF; cdr3_nt: TGCAGTGCGGACCCCGGGACGGCGACCTACAATGAGCAGTTCTTC; d_call: .; clone_size: .; j_call: TRBJ2-1; v_call: TRBV20-1
cdr3_aa: CASSGNLAGVGDTQYF; cdr3_nt: TGTGCCAGCAGTGGCAACCTAGCGGGAGTTGGAGATACGCAGTATTTT; d_call: TRBD2; clone_size: .; j_call: TRBJ2-3; v_call: TRBV6-5
cdr3_aa: CASSSQGVGNTIYF; cdr3_nt: TGTGCCAGCAGCTCACAGGGTGTAGGAAACACCATATATTTT; d_call: .; clone_size: many; j_call: TRBJ1-3; v_call: TRBV7-9